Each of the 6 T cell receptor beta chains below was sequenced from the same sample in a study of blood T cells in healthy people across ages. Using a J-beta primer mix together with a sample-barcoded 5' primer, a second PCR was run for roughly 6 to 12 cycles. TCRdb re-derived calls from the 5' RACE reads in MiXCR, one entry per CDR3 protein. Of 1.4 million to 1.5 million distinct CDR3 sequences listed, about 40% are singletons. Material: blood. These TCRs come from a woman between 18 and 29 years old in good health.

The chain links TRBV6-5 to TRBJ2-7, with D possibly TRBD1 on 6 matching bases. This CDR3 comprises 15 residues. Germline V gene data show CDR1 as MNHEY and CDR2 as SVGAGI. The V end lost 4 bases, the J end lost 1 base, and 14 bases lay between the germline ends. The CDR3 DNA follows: TGTGCCAGCAGTTCCCGCCTGGACAGTTCCTACGAGCAGTACTTC. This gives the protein CASSSRLDSSYEQYF.

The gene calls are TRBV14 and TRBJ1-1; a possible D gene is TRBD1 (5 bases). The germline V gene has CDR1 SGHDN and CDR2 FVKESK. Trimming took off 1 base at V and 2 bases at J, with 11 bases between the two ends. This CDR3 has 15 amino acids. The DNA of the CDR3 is TGTGCCAGCAGCCAAGCTTGGGGCGGCAACACTGAAGCTTTCTTT. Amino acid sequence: CASSQAWGGNTEAFF.

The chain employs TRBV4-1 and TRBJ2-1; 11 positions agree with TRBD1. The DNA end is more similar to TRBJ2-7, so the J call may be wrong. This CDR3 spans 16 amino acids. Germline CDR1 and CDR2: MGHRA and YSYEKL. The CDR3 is CASSPTGTGGYNEQYF. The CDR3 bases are TGCGCCAGCAGCCCGACCGGGACAGGGGGGTACAATGAGCAGTACTTC.

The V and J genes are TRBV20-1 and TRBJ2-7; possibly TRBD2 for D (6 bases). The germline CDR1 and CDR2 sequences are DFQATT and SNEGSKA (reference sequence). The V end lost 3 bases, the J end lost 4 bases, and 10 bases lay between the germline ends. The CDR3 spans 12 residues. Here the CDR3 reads CSASETSYEQYF. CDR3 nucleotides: TGCAGTGCTAGTGAGACTAGTTACGAGCAGTACTTC.

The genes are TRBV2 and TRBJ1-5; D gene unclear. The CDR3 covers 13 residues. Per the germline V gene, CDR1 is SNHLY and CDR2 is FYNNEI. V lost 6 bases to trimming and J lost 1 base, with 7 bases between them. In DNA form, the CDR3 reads TGTGCCAGCAGGATTTTAAGCAATCAGCCCCAGCATTTT. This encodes CASRILSNQPQHF.

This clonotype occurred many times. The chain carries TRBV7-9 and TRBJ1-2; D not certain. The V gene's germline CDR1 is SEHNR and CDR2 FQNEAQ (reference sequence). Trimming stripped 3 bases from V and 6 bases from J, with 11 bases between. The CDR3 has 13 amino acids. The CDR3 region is CASSFRPGDGYTF. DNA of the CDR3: TGTGCCAGCAGCTTTAGACCCGGCGATGGCTACACCTTC.